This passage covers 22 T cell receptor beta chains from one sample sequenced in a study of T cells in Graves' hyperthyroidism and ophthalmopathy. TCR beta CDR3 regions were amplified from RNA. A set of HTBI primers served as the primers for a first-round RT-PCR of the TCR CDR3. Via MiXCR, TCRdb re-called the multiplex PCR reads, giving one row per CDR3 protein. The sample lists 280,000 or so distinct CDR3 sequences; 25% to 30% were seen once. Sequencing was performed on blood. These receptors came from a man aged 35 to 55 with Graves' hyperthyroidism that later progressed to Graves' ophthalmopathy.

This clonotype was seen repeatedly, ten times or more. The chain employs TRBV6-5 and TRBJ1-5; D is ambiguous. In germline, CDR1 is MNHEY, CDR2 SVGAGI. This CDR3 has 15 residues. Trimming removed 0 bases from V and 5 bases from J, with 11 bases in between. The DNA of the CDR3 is TGTGCCAGCAGTTACTCTCCCATGCAGGATCAGCCCCAGCATTTT. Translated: CASSYSPMQDQPQHF.

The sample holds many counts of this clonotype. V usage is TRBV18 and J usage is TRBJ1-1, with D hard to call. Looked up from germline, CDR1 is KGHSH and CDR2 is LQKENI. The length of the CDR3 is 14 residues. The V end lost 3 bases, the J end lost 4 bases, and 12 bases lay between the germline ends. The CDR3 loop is CASSPRDVGTEAFF. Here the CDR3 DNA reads TGTGCCAGCTCACCCAGAGATGTCGGCACTGAAGCTTTCTTT.

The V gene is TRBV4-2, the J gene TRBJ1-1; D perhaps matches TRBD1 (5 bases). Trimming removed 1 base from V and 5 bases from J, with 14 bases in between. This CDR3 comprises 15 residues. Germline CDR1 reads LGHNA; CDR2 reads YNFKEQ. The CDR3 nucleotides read TGTGCCAGCAGCCAAGCAGGGAGCCAAGGGACTGAAGCTTTCTTT. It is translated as CASSQAGSQGTEAFF.

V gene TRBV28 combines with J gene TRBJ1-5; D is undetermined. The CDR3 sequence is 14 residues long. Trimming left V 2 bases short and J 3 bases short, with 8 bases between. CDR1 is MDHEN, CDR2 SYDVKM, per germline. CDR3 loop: CASSLAAFNQPQHF. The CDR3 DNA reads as TGTGCCAGCAGTTTAGCCGCTTTCAATCAGCCCCAGCATTTT.

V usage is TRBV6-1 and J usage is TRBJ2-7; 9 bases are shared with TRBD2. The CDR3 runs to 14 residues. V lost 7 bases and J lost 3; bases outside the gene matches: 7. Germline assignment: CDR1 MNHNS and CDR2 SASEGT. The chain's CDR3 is CASKSRGGDYEQYF. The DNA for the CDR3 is TGTGCCAGCAAATCGCGGGGGGGGGACTACGAGCAGTACTTC.

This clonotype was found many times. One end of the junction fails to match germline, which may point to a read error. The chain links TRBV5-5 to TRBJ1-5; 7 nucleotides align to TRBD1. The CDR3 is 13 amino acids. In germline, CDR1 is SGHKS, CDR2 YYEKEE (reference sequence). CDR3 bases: TGCGCCAGCAGCTTGACAGGGAATCAGCCCCAGCATTTT. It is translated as CASSLTGNQPQHF.

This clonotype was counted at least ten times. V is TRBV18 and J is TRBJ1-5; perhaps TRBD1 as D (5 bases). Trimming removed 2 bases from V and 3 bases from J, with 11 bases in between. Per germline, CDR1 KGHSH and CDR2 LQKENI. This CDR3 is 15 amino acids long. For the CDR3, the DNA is TGTGCCAGCTCACCAGCAGGGCGGGTCAATCAGCCCCAGCATTTT. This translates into CASSPAGRVNQPQHF.

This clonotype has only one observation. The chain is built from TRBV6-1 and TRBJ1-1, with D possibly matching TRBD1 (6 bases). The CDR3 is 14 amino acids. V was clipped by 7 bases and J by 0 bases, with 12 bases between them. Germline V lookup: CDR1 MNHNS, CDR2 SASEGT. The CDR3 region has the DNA TGTGCCAGCAAAACGGGACAAGTGAACACTGAAGCTTTCTTT. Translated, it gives CASKTGQVNTEAFF.

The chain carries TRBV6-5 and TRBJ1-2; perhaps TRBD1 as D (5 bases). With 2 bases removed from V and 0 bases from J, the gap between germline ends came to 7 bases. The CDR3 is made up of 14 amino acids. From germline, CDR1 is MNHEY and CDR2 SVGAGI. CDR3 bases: TGTGCCAGCAGTTACGTGACAGCTAACTATGGCTACACCTTC. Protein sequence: CASSYVTANYGYTF.

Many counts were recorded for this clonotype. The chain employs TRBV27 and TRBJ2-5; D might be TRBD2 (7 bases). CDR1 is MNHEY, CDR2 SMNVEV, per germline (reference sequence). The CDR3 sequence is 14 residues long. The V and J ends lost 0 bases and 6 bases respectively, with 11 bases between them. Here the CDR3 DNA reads TGTGCCAGCAGTTTATCGGGAGGGGGAAAGACCCAGTACTTC. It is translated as CASSLSGGGKTQYF.

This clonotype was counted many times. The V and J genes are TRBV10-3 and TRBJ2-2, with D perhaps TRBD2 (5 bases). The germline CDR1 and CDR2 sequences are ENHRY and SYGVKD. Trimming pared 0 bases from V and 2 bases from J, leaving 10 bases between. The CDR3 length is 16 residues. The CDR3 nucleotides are TGTGCCATCAGTGAGTCCCCCCGGGGAAACACCGGGGAGCTGTTTTTT. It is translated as CAISESPRGNTGELFF.

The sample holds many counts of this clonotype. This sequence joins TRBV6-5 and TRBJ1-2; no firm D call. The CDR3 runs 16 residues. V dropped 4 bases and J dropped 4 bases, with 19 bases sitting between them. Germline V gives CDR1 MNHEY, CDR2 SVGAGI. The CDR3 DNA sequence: TGTGCCAGCAGTTTCGTGCCAACGGGGTTTGGCTATGGCTACACCTTC. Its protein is CASSFVPTGFGYGYTF.

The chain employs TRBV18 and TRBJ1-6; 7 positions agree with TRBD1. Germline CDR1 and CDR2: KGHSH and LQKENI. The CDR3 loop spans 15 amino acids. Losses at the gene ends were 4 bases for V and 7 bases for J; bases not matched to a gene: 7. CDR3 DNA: TGTGCCAGCTCACTCCGAGCACAGGGGAATTCACCCCTCCACTTT. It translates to CASSLRAQGNSPLHF.

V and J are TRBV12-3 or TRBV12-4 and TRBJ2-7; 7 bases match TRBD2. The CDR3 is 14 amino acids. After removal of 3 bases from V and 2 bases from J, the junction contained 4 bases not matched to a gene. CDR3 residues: CASSFTGLAYEQYF. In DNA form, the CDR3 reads TGTGCCAGCAGTTTTACTGGACTAGCCTACGAGCAGTACTTC.

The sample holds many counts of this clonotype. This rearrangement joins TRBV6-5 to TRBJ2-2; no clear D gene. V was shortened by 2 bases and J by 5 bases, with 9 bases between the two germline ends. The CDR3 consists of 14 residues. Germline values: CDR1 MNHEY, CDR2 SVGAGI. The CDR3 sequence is CASSYLFGTGELFF. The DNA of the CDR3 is TGTGCCAGCAGTTACCTCTTTGGGACCGGGGAGCTGTTTTTT.

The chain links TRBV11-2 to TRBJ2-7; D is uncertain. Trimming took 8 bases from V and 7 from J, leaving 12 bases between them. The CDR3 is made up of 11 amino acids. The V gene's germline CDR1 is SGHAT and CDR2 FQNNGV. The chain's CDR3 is CASADLLEQYF. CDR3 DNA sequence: TGTGCCAGCGCTGACCTCTTGGAGCAGTACTTC.

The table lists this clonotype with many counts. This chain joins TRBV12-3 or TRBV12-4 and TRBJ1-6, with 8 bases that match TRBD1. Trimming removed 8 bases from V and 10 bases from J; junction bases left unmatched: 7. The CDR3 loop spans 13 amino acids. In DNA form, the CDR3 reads TGTGCCAGCCAGACAGGGGATCGATCACCCCTCCACTTT. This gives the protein CASQTGDRSPLHF.

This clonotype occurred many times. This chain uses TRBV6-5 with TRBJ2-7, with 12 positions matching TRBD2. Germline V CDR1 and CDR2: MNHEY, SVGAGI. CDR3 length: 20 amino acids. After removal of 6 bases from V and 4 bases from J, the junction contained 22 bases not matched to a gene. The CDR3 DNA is TGTGCCAGCAGGGCCACATCTCCCGAGGCTAGCGGGAGGGGTTGGTACGAGCAGTACTTC. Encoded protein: CASRATSPEASGRGWYEQYF.

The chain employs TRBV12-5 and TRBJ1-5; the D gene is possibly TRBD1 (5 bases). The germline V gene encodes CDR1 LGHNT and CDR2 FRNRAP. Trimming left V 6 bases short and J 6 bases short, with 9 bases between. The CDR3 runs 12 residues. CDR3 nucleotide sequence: TGTGCTAGTGGGGGGGAGCCTCAGCCCCAGCATTTT. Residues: CASGGEPQPQHF.

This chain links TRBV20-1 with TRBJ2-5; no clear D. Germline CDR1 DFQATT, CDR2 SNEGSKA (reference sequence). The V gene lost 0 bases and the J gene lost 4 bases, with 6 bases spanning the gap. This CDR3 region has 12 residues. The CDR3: CSARDPSETQYF. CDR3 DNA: TGCAGTGCTAGAGACCCCTCAGAGACCCAGTACTTC.

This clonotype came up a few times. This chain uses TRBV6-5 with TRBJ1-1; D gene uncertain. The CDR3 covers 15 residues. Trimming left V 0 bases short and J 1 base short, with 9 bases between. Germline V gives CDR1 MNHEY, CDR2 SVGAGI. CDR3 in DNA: TGTGCCAGCAGTTACTCGCAGAACCAGAACACTGAAGCTTTCTTT. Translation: CASSYSQNQNTEAFF.

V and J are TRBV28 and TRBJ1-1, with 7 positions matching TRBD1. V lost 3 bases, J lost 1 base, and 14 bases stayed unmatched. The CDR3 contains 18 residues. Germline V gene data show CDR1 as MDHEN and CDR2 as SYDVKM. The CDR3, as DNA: TGTGCCAGCAGTTTGGATATGTATCGGACAGGAGGGAACACTGAAGCTTTCTTT. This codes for CASSLDMYRTGGNTEAFF.